The 17 T cell receptor beta chains below come from one sample, sequenced in a study of response to subunit inactivated influenza vaccine. A single record per CDR3 protein comes from TCRdb applying MiXCR to the RT-PCR reads. The sample lists approximately 680,000 distinct CDR3 sequences; 15% to 18% were seen once. The sequences come from PBMCs from blood, collected 12 days after vaccination. These receptors were collected from a man in his forties or fifties who received an inactivated influenza vaccine.

This clonotype has a handful of counts. The chain links TRBV27 to TRBJ1-6; no clear D. The V and J ends lost 5 bases and 8 bases respectively, with 13 bases between them. CDR3 size: 14 residues. CDR1 is MNHEY and CDR2 is SMNVEV in the germline V gene (reference sequence). CDR3: CASSPLIRDSPLHF. DNA for the CDR3: TGTGCCAGCAGTCCCCTTATTAGGGATTCACCCCTCCACTTT.

The chain couples TRBV7-6 to TRBJ2-2; possible D gene TRBD2, 6 bases. CDR3 length: 15 residues. V dropped 1 base and J dropped 6 bases, with 12 bases sitting between them. CDR1 is SGHVS, CDR2 FNYEAQ, per germline. CDR3 in DNA: TGTGCCAGCAGCTTAGGGAGGGCTGGGCCCGGGGAGCTGTTTTTT. It codes for CASSLGRAGPGELFF.

This clonotype was observed once. The chain employs TRBV28 and TRBJ2-2, with D possibly matching TRBD2 (5 bases). This CDR3 region has 12 residues. Germline V lookup: CDR1 MDHEN, CDR2 SYDVKM. V was cut by 10 bases and J by 4 bases, with 10 bases left in between. CDR3: CATFGVTGELFF. As DNA, the CDR3 is TGTGCCACCTTCGGGGTCACCGGGGAGCTGTTTTTT. Using reference TRBV28 and TRBJ2-2 for the parts outside the CDR3, the full variable domain is DVKVTQSSRYLVKRTGEKVFLECVQDMDHENMFWYRQDPGLGLRLIYFSYDVKMKEKGDIPEGYSVSREKKERFSLILESASTNQTSMYLCATFGVTGELFFGEGSRLTVL.

This clonotype has more than one count but fewer than ten. This chain uses TRBV9 with TRBJ2-2; possible D gene TRBD2, 6 bases. This CDR3 region has 15 residues. Trimming shortened V by 0 bases and J by 5 bases, and 11 bases separated the two germline ends. Germline loops: CDR1 SGDLS, CDR2 YYNGEE. The CDR3 loop is CASSVAGGPTGELFF. CDR3 DNA sequence: TGTGCCAGCAGCGTAGCCGGGGGTCCGACCGGGGAGCTGTTTTTT.

This clonotype appeared many times. The chain couples TRBV28 to TRBJ2-1; 7 bases align to TRBD2. This CDR3 spans 14 amino acids. Trimming cost V 8 bases and J 4 bases; bases outside gene matches: 8. Germline-derived CDR1 and CDR2 are MDHEN and SYDVKM. CDR3 DNA sequence: TGTGCCAGCGCCGGGAGGACAACATACAATGAGCAGTTCTTC. It translates to CASAGRTTYNEQFF.

The CDR3 nucleotides are TGCAGTGCTTCTGGCGGCACTAGCGGCTCCTACAATGAGCAGTTCTTC. Encoded protein: CSASGGTSGSYNEQFF. The V gene is TRBV20-1, the J gene TRBJ2-1, with 8 bases matching TRBD2. The germline CDR1 and CDR2 sequences are DFQATT and SNEGSKA (reference sequence). The CDR3 totals 16 residues. V was pared by 5 bases and J by 0 bases, with 9 bases of the junction left unmatched.

This clonotype was observed a handful of times. V usage is TRBV5-4 and J usage is TRBJ2-1; no firm D call. V shed 0 bases and J shed 0 bases, with 13 bases lying between them. Germline loops: CDR1 SGHNT, CDR2 YYREEE (reference sequence). The CDR3 covers 17 residues. Here the CDR3 DNA reads TGTGCCAGCAGCTTGGCTGGGGTCGCCGGCTCCTACAATGAGCAGTTCTTC. Protein product: CASSLAGVAGSYNEQFF.

This clonotype was seen a handful of times. The rearrangement joins TRBV5-6 to TRBJ2-5, with D possibly TRBD1 on 5 matching bases. V lost 0 bases and J 1 base, leaving 13 bases between the germline ends. Germline V CDR1 and CDR2: SGHDT, YYEEEE. This CDR3 has 16 amino acids. CDR3 coding DNA: TGTGCCAGCAGCTTGGTGGTGACAGCCCTCCAAGAGACCCAGTACTTC. Translating it yields CASSLVVTALQETQYF.

This clonotype was counted a few times. The CDR3 protein is CASSETDGELFF. In DNA, the CDR3 is TGTGCCAGCAGCGAGACAGACGGGGAGCTGTTTTTT. The rearrangement links TRBV7-9 to TRBJ2-2, with a tentative D call TRBD1 (5 bases). V lost 5 bases and J 7 bases, leaving 8 bases between the germline ends. The CDR3 is 12 amino acids. CDR1 is SEHNR, CDR2 FQNEAQ, per germline (reference sequence).

The rearrangement uses TRBV7-8 and TRBJ2-3; no firm D call. The CDR3 contains 11 residues. CDR1 and CDR2 from the germline V gene are SGHVS and FQNEAQ. Trimming pared 6 bases from V and 5 bases from J, leaving 6 bases between. CDR3 DNA sequence: TGTGCCAGCAGTATGGAAGATACGCAGTATTTT. This codes for CASSMEDTQYF.

V is TRBV5-1 and J is TRBJ2-2, with D tentatively TRBD1 (6 bases). This CDR3 is 16 amino acids long. Germline V gene sequence: CDR1 SGHRS, CDR2 YFSETQ. The V and J ends lost 0 bases and 1 base respectively, with 10 bases between them. CDR3 amino acids: CASSLGVGQNTGELFF. The CDR3 bases are TGCGCCAGCAGCTTGGGCGTGGGACAGAACACCGGGGAGCTGTTTTTT.

The rearrangement links TRBV6-5 to TRBJ2-1; TRBD2 matches 7 bases. This CDR3 is 14 amino acids long. V gave up 2 bases and J gave up 12 bases; unmatched junction bases: 10. CDR1 is MNHEY, CDR2 SVGAGI, per germline. The CDR3 bases are TGTGCCAGCAGTTACGGGGGGGTCCAGGGTGGGCAGTTCTTC. Its translation: CASSYGGVQGGQFF.

The chain joins TRBV12-3 or TRBV12-4 to TRBJ2-7; possible D gene TRBD1, 5 bases. This CDR3 has 12 amino acids. Trimming took off 4 bases at V and 6 bases at J, with 10 bases between the two ends. The CDR3 loop is CASSSHRGEQYF. CDR3 bases: TGTGCCAGCAGTTCCCATAGGGGCGAGCAGTACTTC.

The chain uses TRBV6-1 and TRBJ2-7; TRBD1 is a possible D gene (5 bases). CDR3 length: 15 amino acids. Germline lookup yields CDR1 MNHNS and CDR2 SASEGT. Trimming shortened V by 7 bases and J by 5 bases, and 21 bases separated the two germline ends. The CDR3 is CASKKWGGARDEQYF. The CDR3 DNA reads as TGTGCCAGCAAAAAATGGGGTGGGGCGAGAGACGAGCAGTACTTC.

This clonotype was counted only a few times. The CDR3 region is CSARDGGTQDYEQYF. DNA for the CDR3: TGCAGTGCTAGAGATGGAGGGACACAAGACTACGAGCAGTACTTC. V and J are TRBV20-1 and TRBJ2-7, with D perhaps given as TRBD1 or TRBD2 (6 bases each). The V end was cut by 0 bases, the J end by 3 bases, with 15 bases between. The CDR3 loop spans 15 amino acids. Germline CDR1 reads DFQATT; CDR2 reads SNEGSKA (reference sequence).

This clonotype appeared a few times. The V call is TRBV3-1, the J call TRBJ2-5; maybe TRBD2 (5 bases). The CDR3 runs 12 residues. CDR1 and CDR2 (germline): LGHDT, YNNKEL (reference sequence). Trimming shortened V by 0 bases and J by 13 bases, and 12 bases separated the two germline ends. The CDR3 DNA reads TGTGCCAGCAGCCAAGATAGGAGGATAGGGTACTTC. It translates to CASSQDRRIGYF.

The table lists this clonotype with a few counts. V usage is TRBV29-1 and J usage is TRBJ2-5; the D call may be TRBD1 or TRBD2 (6 bases each). V dropped 6 bases and J dropped 5 bases, with 19 bases sitting between them. The V gene's germline CDR1 is SQVTM and CDR2 ANQGSEA. The CDR3 runs 14 residues. The CDR3 DNA reads TGCAGCGTCGCTCCCACAGGGCGGGGTGAGACCCAGTACTTC. Translated: CSVAPTGRGETQYF. Combining the CDR3 with reference TRBV29-1 and TRBJ2-5 gives the whole variable domain SAVISQKPSRDICQRGTSLTIQCQVDSQVTMMFWYRQQPGQSLTLIATANQGSEATYESGFVIDKFPISRPNLTFSTLTVSNMSPEDSSIYLCSVAPTGRGETQYFGPGTRLLVL.